This T cell receptor beta chain derives from a study of OX40 agonist ivuxolimab in advanced cancers. Generated by immunoSEQ multiplex PCR, the TCRdb table keeps only in-frame clones and is missing some. The sample lists 70,000 to 80,000 clones; 80% to 90% were seen once. This CDR3 region has 13 residues. Deletions cut 0 bases from V and 5 bases from J, with 7 bases between. Germline CDR1 and CDR2: LGHNA and YSLEER. The chain recombines TRBV4-3 with TRBJ2-5; the D is unclear. The TCR comes from an adult with an advanced solid tumor such as melanoma, head and neck, liver or kidney cancer. The sample was CD4+ or CD8+ T cells sorted from blood, taken in a trial of the OX40 agonist ivuxolimab. The CDR3 DNA reads as TGCGCCAGCAGCCAAGATAGCAGGGAGACCCAGTACTTC. Its translation: CASSQDSRETQYF.